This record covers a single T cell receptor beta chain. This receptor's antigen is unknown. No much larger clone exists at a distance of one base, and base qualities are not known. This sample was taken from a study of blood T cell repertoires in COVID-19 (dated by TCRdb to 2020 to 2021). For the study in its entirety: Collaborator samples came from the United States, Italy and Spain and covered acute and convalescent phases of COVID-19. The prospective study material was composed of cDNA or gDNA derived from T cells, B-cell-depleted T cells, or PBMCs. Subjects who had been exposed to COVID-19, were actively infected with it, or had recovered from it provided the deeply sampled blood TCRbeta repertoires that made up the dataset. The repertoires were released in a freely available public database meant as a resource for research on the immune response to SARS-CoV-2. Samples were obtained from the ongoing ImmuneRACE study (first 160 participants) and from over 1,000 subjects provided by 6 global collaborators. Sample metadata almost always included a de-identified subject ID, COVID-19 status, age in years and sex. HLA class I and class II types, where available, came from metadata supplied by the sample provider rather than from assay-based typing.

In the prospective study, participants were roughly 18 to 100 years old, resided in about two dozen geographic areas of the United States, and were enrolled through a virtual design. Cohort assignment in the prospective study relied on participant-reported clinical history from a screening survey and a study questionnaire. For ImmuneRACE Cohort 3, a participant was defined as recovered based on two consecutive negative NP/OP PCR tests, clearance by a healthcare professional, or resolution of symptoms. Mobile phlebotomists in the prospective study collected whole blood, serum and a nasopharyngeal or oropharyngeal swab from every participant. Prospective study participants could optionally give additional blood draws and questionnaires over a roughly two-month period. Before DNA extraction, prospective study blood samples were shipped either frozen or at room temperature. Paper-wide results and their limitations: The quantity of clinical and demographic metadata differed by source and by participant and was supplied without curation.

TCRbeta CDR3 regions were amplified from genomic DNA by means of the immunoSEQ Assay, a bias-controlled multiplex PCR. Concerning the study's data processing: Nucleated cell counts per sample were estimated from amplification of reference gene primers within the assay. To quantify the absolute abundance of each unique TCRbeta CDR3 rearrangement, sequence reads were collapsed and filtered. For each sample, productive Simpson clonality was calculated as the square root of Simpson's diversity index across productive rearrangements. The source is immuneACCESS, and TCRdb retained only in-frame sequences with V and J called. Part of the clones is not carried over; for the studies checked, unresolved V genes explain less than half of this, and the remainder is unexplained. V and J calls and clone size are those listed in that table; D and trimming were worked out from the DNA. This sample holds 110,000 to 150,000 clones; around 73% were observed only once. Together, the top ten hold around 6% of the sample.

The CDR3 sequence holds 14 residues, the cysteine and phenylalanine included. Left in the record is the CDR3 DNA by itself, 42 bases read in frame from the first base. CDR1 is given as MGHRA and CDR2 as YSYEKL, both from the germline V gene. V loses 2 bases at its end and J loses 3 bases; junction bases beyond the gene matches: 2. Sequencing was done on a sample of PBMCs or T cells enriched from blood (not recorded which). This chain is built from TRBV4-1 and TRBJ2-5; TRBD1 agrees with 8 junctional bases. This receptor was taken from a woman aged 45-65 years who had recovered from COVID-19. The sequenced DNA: TGCGCCAGCAGCCAACGACAGGGGAAAGAGACCCAGTACTTC. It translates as CASSQRQGKETQYF.